The 28 T cell receptor beta chains below all came from one sample that was sequenced in a study of post-analysis software for immune sequencing data. Study results and caveats: With TRBV5-6, TRBV5-1 and TRBV20-1 included, several TRBV segments were more frequent in patients than in controls.

Unique molecular identifiers had been added to the TCR beta cDNA libraries. One entry per CDR3 protein, called by TCRdb with MiXCR from the PCR reads. The sample comprises some 700,000 distinct CDR3 sequences, approximately 59% of which are singletons, and approximately 10% rests with the top ten. The antigens for these receptors are not known. The sample was blood. All receptors derive from a girl aged 2 to 10 with multiple sclerosis.

This clonotype was observed a handful of times. This rearrangement joins TRBV20-1 to TRBJ1-2, with D tentatively TRBD1 (5 bases). The germline CDR1 and CDR2 sequences are DFQATT and SNEGSKA (reference sequence). The CDR3 runs to 13 residues. The germline V and J ends were trimmed by 1 base and 8 bases, with 14 bases remaining between them. As DNA, the CDR3 is TGCAGTGCTAGAGTGGGGCCTGCGGAGGGCTACACCTTC. This sequence encodes CSARVGPAEGYTF.

The CDR3 coding sequence is TGTGCCAGCAGTGAAGTTGGGGGGTCATCAGATACGCAGTATTTT. Protein sequence: CASSEVGGSSDTQYF. This chain uses TRBV6-1 with TRBJ2-3; TRBD2 is a possible D gene (6 bases). V was pared by 1 base and J by 4 bases, with 12 bases between. Germline CDR1 and CDR2: MNHNS and SASEGT. CDR3 length equals 15 residues.

The V call is TRBV5-1, the J call TRBJ2-3; TRBD1 aligns across 8 bases. CDR1 SGHRS and CDR2 YFSETQ come from the germline V gene. The V segment lost 4 bases and the J segment 1 base; nucleotides outside the gene matches: 5. The CDR3 is made up of 15 amino acids. CDR3 in DNA: TGCGCCAGCAGCCAGGGGGCTCCTCGCACAGATACGCAGTATTTT. It specifies CASSQGAPRTDTQYF.

J is TRBJ2-3 and V is TRBV20-1, with 12 bases matching TRBD2. V lost 6 bases, J lost 1 base, and 5 bases stayed unmatched. There are 15 residues in the CDR3. Germline CDR1 DFQATT, CDR2 SNEGSKA (reference sequence). CDR3 DNA: TGCAGTGCCCCGACTAGCGGGAGAGGCACAGATACGCAGTATTTT. This codes for CSAPTSGRGTDTQYF.

The gene calls are TRBV15 and TRBJ2-5; weak D call: TRBD2 (5 bases). The germline CDR1 and CDR2 sequences are LNHNV and YYDKDF (reference sequence). V was cut by 1 base and J by 3 bases, with 12 bases left in between. CDR3 length: 15 residues. The CDR3 sequence: CATSRALAGEETQYF. CDR3 coding DNA: TGTGCCACCAGCAGAGCTCTGGCGGGCGAAGAGACCCAGTACTTC. Full variable domain (outside the CDR3, taken from reference TRBV15 and TRBJ2-5): DAMVIQNPRYQVTQFGKPVTLSCSQTLNHNVMYWYQQKSSQAPKLLFHYYDKDFNNEADTPDNFQSRRPNTSFCFLDIRSPGLGDTAMYLCATSRALAGEETQYFGPGTRLLVL.

This chain links TRBV4-1 with TRBJ2-7; TRBD2 agrees at 10 bases. There are 15 residues in the CDR3. After removal of 3 bases from V and 2 bases from J, the junction contained 4 bases not matched to a gene. Germline V gives CDR1 MGHRA, CDR2 YSYEKL. The CDR3 here is CASSQPTSGAYEQYF. DNA for the CDR3: TGCGCCAGCAGCCAGCCAACTAGCGGGGCCTACGAGCAGTACTTC.

The sample holds a few counts of this clonotype. This chain uses TRBV5-1 with TRBJ2-7; the D gene is possibly TRBD1 (5 bases). Trimming shortened V by 0 bases and J by 2 bases, and 18 bases separated the two germline ends. The CDR3 has 17 amino acids. Germline V lookup: CDR1 SGHRS, CDR2 YFSETQ. CDR3: CASSLAAGHTITYEQYF. The CDR3 DNA reads TGCGCCAGCAGCTTGGCCGCTGGACACACAATAACCTACGAGCAGTACTTC. Full variable domain (rest looked up from reference TRBV5-1 and TRBJ2-7): KAGVTQTPRYLIKTRGQQVTLSCSPISGHRSVSWYQQTPGQGLQFLFEYFSETQRNKGNFPGRFSGRQFSNSRSEMNVSTLELGDSALYLCASSLAAGHTITYEQYFGPGTRLTVT.

The rearrangement joins TRBV11-2 to TRBJ2-1, with D possibly being TRBD2 (5 bases). CDR1 is SGHAT and CDR2 is FQNNGV in the germline V gene. The length of the CDR3 is 13 residues. Trimming removed 0 bases at V and 11 bases at J, with 11 bases between. In DNA, the CDR3 is TGTGCCAGCAGCTTAGATTGGGAGTATCAGCAGTTCTTC. This encodes CASSLDWEYQQFF.

This clonotype turned up a few times. The chain couples TRBV29-1 to TRBJ1-5; the D gene is possibly TRBD1 (6 bases). The V and J ends lost 1 base and 4 bases respectively, with 8 bases between them. CDR1 is SQVTM and CDR2 is ANQGSEA in the germline V gene. CDR3 length: 13 amino acids. The CDR3 nucleotides read TGCAGCGTTGAAGTAGGGGGAAATCAGCCCCAGCATTTT. This sequence encodes CSVEVGGNQPQHF.

This chain links TRBV20-1 with TRBJ2-3; 9 bases are a match to TRBD2. Per the germline V gene, CDR1 is DFQATT and CDR2 is SNEGSKA (reference sequence). The CDR3 loop spans 15 amino acids. The CDR3 protein is CSAGTSSSSTDTQYF. The CDR3 region has the DNA TGCAGCGCCGGGACTAGCAGTTCTAGCACAGATACGCAGTATTTT.

As to this clonotype: The germline gene is not matched at one end of the junction; a read error may be the cause. This sequence joins TRBV7-7 and TRBJ2-6; D might be TRBD2 (6 bases). This CDR3 is 17 amino acids long. Germline V gene lookup returns CDR1 SSHAT and CDR2 FNYEAQ (reference sequence). CDR3 residues: CASSRQTEGGGANVLTF. CDR3 nucleotide sequence: TGTGCTAGCAGCCGCCAAACAGAGGGAGGCGGGGCCAACGTCCTGACTTTC.

The chain joins TRBV6-5 to TRBJ2-5; 12 nucleotides match TRBD1. This CDR3 spans 15 amino acids. The trim removed 4 bases at V and 4 bases at J, leaving 4 bases unmatched. Germline V CDR1 and CDR2: MNHEY, SVGAGI. The CDR3 nucleotides are TGTGCCAGCAGTTCGGGGGACAGGGGGCGAGAGACCCAGTACTTC. This gives the protein CASSSGDRGRETQYF.

The V and J genes are TRBV15 and TRBJ2-3, with unresolved D. Germline lookup yields CDR1 LNHNV and CDR2 YYDKDF (reference sequence). This CDR3 has 15 amino acids. With 0 bases removed from V and 5 bases from J, the gap between germline ends came to 12 bases. CDR3 bases: TGTGCCACCAGCAGAGAGGGCCCCGTGGTAGATACGCAGTATTTT. Its protein product is CATSREGPVVDTQYF.

This clonotype was counted a few times. V is TRBV7-2 and J is TRBJ2-5; a possible D gene is TRBD2 (5 bases). Germline V CDR1 and CDR2: SGHTA, FQGNSA. V lost 6 bases, J lost 2 bases, and 16 bases lay in between. This CDR3 spans 15 amino acids. The CDR3 DNA follows: TGTGCCAGCAGTTTATCCGGGGTGGGTCAAGAGACCCAGTACTTC. Its protein is CASSLSGVGQETQYF.

This clonotype has only a few counts. CDR3 region: CSAQEQGGYSRYTF. The DNA of the CDR3 is TGCAGTGCTCAAGAACAGGGGGGGTATAGTCGCTACACCTTC. The V and J genes are TRBV20-1 and TRBJ1-2; 8 nucleotides match TRBD1. CDR3 size: 14 residues. Germline V gene lookup returns CDR1 DFQATT and CDR2 SNEGSKA (reference sequence). V trimming: 5 bases; J trimming: 9 bases; junction bases outside the gene matches: 14.

This chain connects TRBV7-2 to TRBJ2-3; TRBD2 is a possible D gene (7 bases). The CDR3 is 19 residues long. Deletions cut 2 bases from V and 3 bases from J, with 24 bases between. The germline CDR1 and CDR2 sequences are SGHTA and FQGNSA. CDR3 protein: CASSLPRGGAFDNTDTQYF. The CDR3 DNA reads as TGTGCCAGCAGCTTACCAAGGGGGGGGGCTTTTGATAATACAGATACGCAGTATTTT.

The chain has TRBV6-5 and TRBJ1-2; a possible D gene is TRBD1 (5 bases). Deletions cut 8 bases from V and 3 bases from J, with 22 bases between. Looked up from germline, CDR1 is MNHEY and CDR2 is SVGAGI. There are 16 residues in the CDR3. CDR3 coding DNA: TGTGCCAGCGTCCTTAGTCAGGGCTTTCCTTACTATGGCTACACCTTC. Encoded protein: CASVLSQGFPYYGYTF.

The rearrangement links TRBV7-6 to TRBJ1-1; D might be TRBD1 (6 bases). V lost 4 bases and J lost 1, with 13 bases in between. Germline-derived CDR1 and CDR2 are SGHVS and FNYEAQ. There are 15 residues in the CDR3. CDR3 DNA: TGTGCCAGCAGCTGGGGGACATATGCGAACACTGAAGCTTTCTTT. This sequence encodes CASSWGTYANTEAFF.

The V call is TRBV4-2, the J call TRBJ1-2, with TRBD1 matching 8 bases. Germline CDR1 LGHNA, CDR2 YNFKEQ. With V trimmed by 1 base and J by 8 bases, 15 bases remained unmatched. This CDR3 is 17 amino acids long. For the CDR3, the DNA is TGTGCCAGCAGCCAAGTCGAAAGGACAGGGCTTACTCGGGGCTACACCTTC. It is translated as CASSQVERTGLTRGYTF.

This clonotype showed up just a few times. The CDR3 here is CASSFGRLGSGNTIYF. CDR3 bases: TGTGCCAGCAGCTTCGGCAGGCTGGGCTCTGGAAACACCATATATTTT. The genes are TRBV7-2 and TRBJ1-3; D is undetermined. The germline CDR1 and CDR2 sequences are SGHTA and FQGNSA. This CDR3 spans 16 amino acids. V was trimmed by 3 bases and J by 0 bases, leaving 12 bases between them.

This clonotype turned up a few times. The chain joins TRBV20-1 to TRBJ2-7; possible D gene TRBD1, 5 bases. Germline V gene data show CDR1 as DFQATT and CDR2 as SNEGSKA (reference sequence). Trimming took 3 bases from V and 2 from J, leaving 20 bases between them. CDR3 size: 16 residues. The CDR3 sequence is CSASPQVRASTYEQYF. The DNA for the CDR3 is TGCAGTGCTAGTCCACAGGTACGAGCCTCCACCTACGAGCAGTACTTC.

This clonotype has more than one count but fewer than ten. The rearrangement links TRBV4-3 to TRBJ2-1, with D maybe TRBD1 (5 bases). Germline V gene sequence: CDR1 LGHNA, CDR2 YSLEER. This CDR3 comprises 17 residues. The V end was cut by 0 bases, the J end by 0 bases, with 12 bases between. The CDR3 reads CASSQEIPQGSYNEQFF. The DNA of the CDR3 is TGCGCCAGCAGCCAAGAAATCCCCCAGGGCTCCTACAATGAGCAGTTCTTC.

The chain has TRBV7-8 and TRBJ2-1; 8 bases line up with TRBD2. In germline, CDR1 is SGHVS, CDR2 FQNEAQ. V lost 1 base and J lost 9; bases outside the gene matches: 8. The CDR3 covers 15 residues. This chain's CDR3 is CASSLDSAGGGEQFF. CDR3 DNA: TGTGCCAGCAGCTTAGATTCGGCGGGGGGAGGTGAGCAGTTCTTC.

The V call is TRBV7-2, the J call TRBJ2-7; 15 nucleotides align to TRBD2. CDR1 and CDR2 from the germline V gene are SGHTA and FQGNSA. This CDR3 is 15 amino acids long. The junction had 5 bases not matched to a gene; V was cut back by 5 bases and J by 6 bases. Here the CDR3 DNA reads TGTGCCAGCAGCACGCCGGGACTAGCGGGAGGCGAGCAGTACTTC. Translation: CASSTPGLAGGEQYF.

The rearrangement uses TRBV6-2 or TRBV6-3 and TRBJ2-1; TRBD1 is a possible D gene (6 bases). Germline V gives CDR1 MNHEY, CDR2 SVGEGT. The CDR3 totals 13 residues. V was shortened by 8 bases and J by 0 bases, with 8 bases between the two germline ends. In DNA, the CDR3 is TGTGCCAGCCAGACAGGCTCCTACAATGAGCAGTTCTTC. It codes for CASQTGSYNEQFF.

The V and J genes are TRBV18 and TRBJ2-3; D ambiguous. Trimming left V 3 bases short and J 2 bases short, with 6 bases between. The CDR3 contains 13 residues. Germline CDR1 KGHSH, CDR2 LQKENI. The CDR3 spells CASSPPHTDTQYF. Here the CDR3 DNA reads TGTGCCAGCTCACCGCCCCACACAGATACGCAGTATTTT. Based on the CDR3 plus reference TRBV18 and TRBJ2-3, the full variable domain is NAGVMQNPRHLVRRRGQEARLRCSPMKGHSHVYWYRQLPEEGLKFMVYLQKENIIDESGMPKERFSAEFPKEGPSILRIQQVVRGDSAAYFCASSPPHTDTQYFGPGTRLTVL.

This rearrangement joins TRBV27 to TRBJ2-4, with TRBD1 matching 9 bases. V dropped 4 bases and J dropped 5; count of bases not matched to a gene: 9. Germline V gene data show CDR1 as MNHEY and CDR2 as SMNVEV (reference sequence). The CDR3 sequence is 16 residues long. The CDR3 bases are TGTGCCAGCAGTTCCCCGACCCGGGACAGGGAAAACATTCAGTACTTC. Translation gives CASSSPTRDRENIQYF.

The V call is TRBV29-1, the J call TRBJ1-1, with a possible D match to TRBD1 (5 bases). Germline V gene lookup returns CDR1 SQVTM and CDR2 ANQGSEA. Trimming took 6 bases from V and 3 from J, leaving 20 bases between them. The length of the CDR3 is 15 residues. The CDR3 sequence: CSVGDSGGSDTEAFF. CDR3 nucleotide sequence: TGCAGCGTCGGGGATTCGGGGGGGTCCGACACTGAAGCTTTCTTT. Together with reference TRBV29-1 and TRBJ1-1, the CDR3 gives the full variable domain: SAVISQKPSRDICQRGTSLTIQCQVDSQVTMMFWYRQQPGQSLTLIATANQGSEATYESGFVIDKFPISRPNLTFSTLTVSNMSPEDSSIYLCSVGDSGGSDTEAFFGQGTRLTVV.